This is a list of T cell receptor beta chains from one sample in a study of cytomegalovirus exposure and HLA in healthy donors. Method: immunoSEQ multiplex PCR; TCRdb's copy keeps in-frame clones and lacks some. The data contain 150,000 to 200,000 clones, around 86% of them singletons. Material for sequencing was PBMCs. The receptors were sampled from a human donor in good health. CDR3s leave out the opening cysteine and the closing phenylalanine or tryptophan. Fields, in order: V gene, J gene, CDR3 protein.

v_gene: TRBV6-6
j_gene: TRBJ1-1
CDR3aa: ASSAYNTEAF

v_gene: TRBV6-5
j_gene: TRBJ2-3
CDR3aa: ASTKGGGSTDTQY

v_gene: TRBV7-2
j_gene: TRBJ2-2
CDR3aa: ASSLNREPNTGELF

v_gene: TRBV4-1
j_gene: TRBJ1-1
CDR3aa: ASSQPTGGTEAF

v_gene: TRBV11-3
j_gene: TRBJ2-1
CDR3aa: ASSKGLAGGQSSYNEQF

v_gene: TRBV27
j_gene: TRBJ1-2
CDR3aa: ASSLSWTDNYGYT

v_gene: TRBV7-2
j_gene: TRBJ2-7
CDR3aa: ASSLAAALAGGPDEQY

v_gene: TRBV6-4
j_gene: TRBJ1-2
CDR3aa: ASSVGQGYGYT

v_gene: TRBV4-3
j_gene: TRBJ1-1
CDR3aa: ASSPTLGPSPLGTEAF

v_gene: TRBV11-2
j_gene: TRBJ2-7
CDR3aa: ASSLPPGQRPYEQY

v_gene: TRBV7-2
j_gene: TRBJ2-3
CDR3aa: ASSLDRGSTDTQY

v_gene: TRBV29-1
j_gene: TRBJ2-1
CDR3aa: SALISNSNEQF

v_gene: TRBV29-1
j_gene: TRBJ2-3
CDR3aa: SVEGVGGGQSDTQY

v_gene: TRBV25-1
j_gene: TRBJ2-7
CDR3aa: ASQRGDRSYEQY

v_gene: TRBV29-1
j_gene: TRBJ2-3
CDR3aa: SVDGAISTDTQY

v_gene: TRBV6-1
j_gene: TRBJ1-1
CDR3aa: ASSELLGSTEAF

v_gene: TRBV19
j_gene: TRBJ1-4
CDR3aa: ASSTRTSGKLF

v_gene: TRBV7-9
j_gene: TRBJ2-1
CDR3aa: ASSLEYNDNEQF

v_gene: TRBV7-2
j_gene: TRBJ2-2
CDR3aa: ASSLQGAGTGELF

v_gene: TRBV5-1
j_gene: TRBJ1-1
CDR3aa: ASSLDTVNTEAF

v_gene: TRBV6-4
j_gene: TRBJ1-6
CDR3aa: ASRPQGVVNSPLH

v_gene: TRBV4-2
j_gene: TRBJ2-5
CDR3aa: ASSRRLAGGRETQY

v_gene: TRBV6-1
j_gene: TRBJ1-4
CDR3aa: ASSEVRTGLF

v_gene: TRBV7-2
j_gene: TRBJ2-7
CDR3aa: ASSFRDTSYEQY

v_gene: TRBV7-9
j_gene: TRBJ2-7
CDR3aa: ASSPTEGGYEQY

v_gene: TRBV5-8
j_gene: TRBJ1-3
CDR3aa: ASSAGGRRNTIY

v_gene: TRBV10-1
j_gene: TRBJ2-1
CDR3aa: ASRISRGLANNEQF

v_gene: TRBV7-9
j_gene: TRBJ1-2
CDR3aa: ASSRQGAYGYT

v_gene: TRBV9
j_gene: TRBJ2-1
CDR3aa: ASSVRLAGGHNEQF

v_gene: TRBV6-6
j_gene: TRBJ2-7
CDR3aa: ASGQIISSYEQY

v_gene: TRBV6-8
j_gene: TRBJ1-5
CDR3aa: ASNLSLGANRNQPQH

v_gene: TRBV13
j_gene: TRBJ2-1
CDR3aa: ASSFRGQNNEQF

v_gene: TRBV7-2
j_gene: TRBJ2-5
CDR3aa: ASSLVGGTRRETQY

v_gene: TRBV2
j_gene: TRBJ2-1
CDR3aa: ASSAGGRYNEQF

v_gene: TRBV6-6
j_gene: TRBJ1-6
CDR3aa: ASSYAGKGTLH

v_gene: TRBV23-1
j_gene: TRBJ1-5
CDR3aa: ASSQSGRRGQPQH

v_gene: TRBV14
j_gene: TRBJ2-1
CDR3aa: ASSPAIAETYNEQF

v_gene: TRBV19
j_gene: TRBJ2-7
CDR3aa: ASSTGQGGTWQY

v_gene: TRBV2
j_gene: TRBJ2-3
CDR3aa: ASSENLADDTQY

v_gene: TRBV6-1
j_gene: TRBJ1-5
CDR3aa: ASSGTGGRQPQH

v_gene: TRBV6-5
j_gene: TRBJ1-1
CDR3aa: ASSLDTVNTEAF

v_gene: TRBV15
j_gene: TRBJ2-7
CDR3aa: ATSRDRDRGWEQY

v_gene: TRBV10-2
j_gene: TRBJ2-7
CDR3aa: ASSDPGSSYEQY

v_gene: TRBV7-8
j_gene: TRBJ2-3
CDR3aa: ASSSSRDSTSADTQY

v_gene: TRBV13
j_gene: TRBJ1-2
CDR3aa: ASSLRDRANYGYT

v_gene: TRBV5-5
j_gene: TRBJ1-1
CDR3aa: ASSPWDRPTTEAF

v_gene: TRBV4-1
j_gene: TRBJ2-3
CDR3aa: ASSHPPGLAEDTQY

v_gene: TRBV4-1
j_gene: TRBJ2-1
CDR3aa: ASQARRGLRRDEQF

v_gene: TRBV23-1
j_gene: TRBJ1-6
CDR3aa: ASSQSIQGTIKASPLH

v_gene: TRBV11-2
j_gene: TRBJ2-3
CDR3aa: ASSLRQGLDTQY

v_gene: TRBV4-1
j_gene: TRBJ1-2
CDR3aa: ASSQDSRTGDGYT

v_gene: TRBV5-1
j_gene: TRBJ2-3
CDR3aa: ASSLVGLAGAPTDTQY

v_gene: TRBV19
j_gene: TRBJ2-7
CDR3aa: ASSARDTFYEQY